The clone carrying this T cell receptor (beta chain) has at least ten counts. The V gene's germline CDR1 is SQVTM and CDR2 ANQGSEA. V shed 1 base, J shed 5 bases, and the junction held 6 bases outside the gene matches. The CDR3 has 14 residues. These data are taken from a study of T-cell memory formation after mild COVID-19. Via MiXCR, TCRdb re-called the 5' RACE reads, giving one row per CDR3 protein. This sample has more than 75,000 distinct CDR3 sequences, with about 14% found just once. This chain uses TRBV29-1 with TRBJ2-3, with 7 bases identical to TRBD2. Sequenced material: PBMCs or a T cell subset sorted from them (not recorded which). This sequence was found in an adult woman who had mild COVID-19 (a few samples of this study predate the infection). Cell type and time point are not known. The CDR3 is CSVEGPREVDTQYF. For the CDR3, the DNA is TGCAGCGTTGAAGGCCCTCGGGAGGTAGATACGCAGTATTTT.